These T cell receptor beta chains were read from a single sample in a study of human T cells and chemical hapten exposure. TCRdb analysed the RACE reads with MiXCR anew, one entry per CDR3 protein. The sample has tens of thousands of distinct CDR3 sequences; approximately 9.5% are singletons. The sample was whole blood, taken in connection with sensitization to the hapten diphenylcyclopropenone (DPC). Receptors were obtained from a woman in her 30s with alopecia areata. Some clones in this sample may be carry-over from other donors' samples. The CDR3 runs from the conserved cysteine through the conserved F or W. D genes are given only for firm matches. Clone sizes are given selectively: once, few, many, or a class where the clone is expanded.

j_call	v_call	clone_size	d_call	cdr3_nt	cdr3_aa
TRBJ1-4	TRBV4-1	few	TRBD1	TGCGCCAGCAGCGGCACCGGGACAGGGAATGAAAAACTGTTTTTT	CASSGTGTGNEKLFF
TRBJ2-5	TRBV12-3/TRBV12-4	NA	TRBD1	TGTGCCAGCAGTTTATACAGGGGGGAGACCCAGTACTTC	CASSLYRGETQYF
TRBJ1-4	TRBV5-6	many	TRBD1	TGTGCCAGCAGCTTCCCTACCGGGACAGCCGAAAAACTGTTTTTT	CASSFPTGTAEKLFF
TRBJ1-2	TRBV29-1	few	NA	TGCAGCGTTGAAATTGTCAGGGGAAGCGGCTACACCTTC	CSVEIVRGSGYTF
TRBJ1-1	TRBV7-9	many	NA	TGTGCCAGCAGCGTCGGACAGTCGGGGTCCACTGAAGCTTTCTTT	CASSVGQSGSTEAFF
TRBJ2-7	TRBV7-9	many	TRBD1	TGTGCCAGCAGCGACCCAGGGGGCAGCTCCTACGAGCAGTACTTC	CASSDPGGSSYEQYF
TRBJ2-3	TRBV3-1	few	NA	TGTGCCAGCAGCCCCGGACTGCACGAGGGACCCAACACAGATACGCAGTATTTT	CASSPGLHEGPNTDTQYF
TRBJ2-3	TRBV6-1	many	NA	TGTGCCAGCAGTGAAGATCTGGGGGGCACAGATACGCAGTATTTT	CASSEDLGGTDTQYF
TRBJ1-2	TRBV25-1	NA	NA	TGTGCCAGCAGTGAATTGGACCCTCGGAAATATGGCTACACCTTC	CASSELDPRKYGYTF
TRBJ2-1	TRBV11-2	many	NA	TGTGCCAGCAGCTTACAGGGATACAATGAGCAGTTCTTC	CASSLQGYNEQFF
TRBJ2-5	TRBV7-2	NA	TRBD2	TGTGCCAGCAGCCAGCCGGGACTAGGGGCCCGAGAGACCCAGTACTTC	CASSQPGLGARETQYF
TRBJ1-6	TRBV5-1	many	NA	TGCGCCAGCAGCTTGGACAGGGAATCGAAGTCCCTCCACTTT	CASSLDRESKSLHF
TRBJ2-2	TRBV25-1	NA	TRBD2	TGTGCCAGCAGTGAGAATTGGGGGGGTAGATCCGGGGAGCTGTTTTTT	CASSENWGGRSGELFF
TRBJ2-5	TRBV28	NA	TRBD1	TGTGCCACCGGGACAGGGGCAGAGACCCAGTACTTC	CATGTGAETQYF
TRBJ1-4	TRBV5-5	few	TRBD1	TGTGCCAGCAGCACTCCCGGGACAGGGAACGAAAAACTGTTTTTT	CASSTPGTGNEKLFF
TRBJ2-3	TRBV4-2	few	NA	TGTGCCAGCAGCCAGGGTTCAGGTACGCAGTATTTT	CASSQGSGTQYF
TRBJ2-2	TRBV28	few	NA	TGTGCCGGACGCAGGGTTCCGAACACCGGGGAGCTGTTTTTT	CAGRRVPNTGELFF
TRBJ2-6	TRBV11-1	few	NA	TGTGCCAGCAGCTTAACGGGGCGTGCTGGGGCCAACGTCCTGACTTTC	CASSLTGRAGANVLTF
TRBJ2-1	TRBV4-1	NA	TRBD2	TGCGCCAGCAGCCAAGTGACTAGCCTTGATGAGCAGTTCTTC	CASSQVTSLDEQFF
TRBJ1-3	TRBV11-2	NA	NA	TGTGCCAGCAGCTCCCAGCGAAACACCATATATTTT	CASSSQRNTIYF
TRBJ1-1	TRBV27	few	NA	TGTGCCAGCAGTTGGGTGAGGAACACTGAAGCTTTCTTT	CASSWVRNTEAFF
TRBJ2-1	TRBV6-5	many	NA	TGTGCCAGCAGTTACTCGTTTCGGGCAGGGAACAATGAGCAGTTCTTC	CASSYSFRAGNNEQFF
TRBJ1-1	TRBV21-1	few	NA	TGTGCCAGCAGCTCAAGGACAGGAGAGAACACTGAAGCTTTCTTT	CASSSRTGENTEAFF
TRBJ2-7	TRBV29-1	NA	TRBD1	TGCAGCGCTGCGACAGGGTTGGACTACGAGCAGTACTTC	CSAATGLDYEQYF
TRBJ2-7	TRBV2	many	NA	TGTGCCAGCAGCGTTGCGGGAGAGCAGTACTTC	CASSVAGEQYF
TRBJ2-3	TRBV7-3	NA	NA	TGTGCCAGCAGCCGGATAATCGCAGATACGCAGTATTTT	CASSRIIADTQYF
TRBJ2-3	TRBV5-6	few	NA	TGTGCCAGCAGCTTGGTAGGATATGGAGATACGCAGTATTTT	CASSLVGYGDTQYF
TRBJ1-2	TRBV12-3/TRBV12-4	many	NA	TGTGCCAGTTCAGGGACGTCCTATGGCTACACCTTC	CASSGTSYGYTF
TRBJ1-3	TRBV3-1	NA	NA	TGTGCCAGCAGCCTCGGACATGCCTCTGGAAACACCATATATTTT	CASSLGHASGNTIYF
TRBJ2-2	TRBV28	NA	TRBD2	TGTGCCAGCAGTTTGTGGGGACTAGTACCCGGGGAGCTGTTTTTT	CASSLWGLVPGELFF
TRBJ2-1	TRBV20-1	few	NA	TGCAGTGCTAGAGGGTCGGACGGTGGATCCTACAATGAGCAGTTCTTC	CSARGSDGGSYNEQFF
TRBJ2-7	TRBV11-2	NA	TRBD1	TGTGCCAGCAACAAGGGTGCAGGGGGCGGTGAGGACGAGCAGTACTTC	CASNKGAGGGEDEQYF
TRBJ1-1	TRBV30	many	NA	TGTGCCTGGAGTAACCAATTCGAGATGTTGCCCATGAACACTGAAGCTTTCTTT	CAWSNQFEMLPMNTEAFF